Listed below are T cell receptor beta chains from one sample, sequenced in a study of blood T cell repertoires in COVID-19. Sequenced by immunoSEQ multiplex PCR; TCRdb stores in-frame clones only, minus some. The sample carries about 150,000 clones, approximately 89% recorded once. The sequenced material came from peripheral blood. The receptors were sampled from a human donor in a cohort sampled during active COVID-19. Each CDR3 is given with its conserved first and last residue. D genes are given only for firm matches. The listing skips clone size in some rows; elsewhere it reads once, few, many or a size class.

TRBJ1-1 | - | TRBV19 | - | CASSRRENTEAFF | TGTGCCAGTAGCCGACGGGAGAACACTGAAGCTTTCTTT
TRBJ1-1 | - | TRBV5-1 | - | CASSEVVNTEAFF | TGCGCCAGCAGCGAGGTAGTGAACACTGAAGCTTTCTTT
TRBJ2-7 | - | TRBV18 | TRBD1 | CASSTGTGSYEQYF | TGTGCCAGCTCAACCGGGACAGGGTCCTACGAGCAGTACTTC
TRBJ2-1 | - | TRBV9 | - | CASSVDPPGSSSYNEQFF | TGTGCCAGCAGCGTAGACCCCCCCGGTTCTAGCTCCTACAATGAGCAGTTCTTC
TRBJ2-1 | - | TRBV11-3 | - | CASSLTRGNEQFF | TGTGCCAGCAGCTTAACCAGGGGCAATGAGCAGTTCTTC
TRBJ1-3 | once | TRBV15 | - | CATSPRLTSGNTIYF | TGTGCCACCAGCCCCCGACTCACCTCTGGAAACACCATATATTTT
TRBJ1-1 | many | TRBV19 | TRBD1 | CASSIGDRGGEAFF | TGTGCCAGTAGTATCGGGGACAGGGGAGGTGAAGCTTTCTTT
TRBJ2-3 | - | TRBV3-1/TRBV3-2 | TRBD2 | CASSHFLAGGPPAQNTQYF | TGTGCCAGCAGCCACTTTCTAGCGGGGGGCCCTCCAGCACAGAATACGCAGTATTTT
TRBJ1-3 | - | TRBV7-2 | - | CASSLTDTIYF | TGTGCCAGCAGCTTAACGGACACCATATATTTT
TRBJ2-3 | - | TRBV3-1/TRBV3-2 | TRBD2 | CASSQDWTSGGTTSTDTQYF | TGTGCCAGCAGCCAAGATTGGACTAGCGGTGGTACGACTAGCACAGATACGCAGTATTTT
TRBJ2-7 | few | TRBV18 | - | CASSPPGTPYEQYF | TGTGCCAGCTCACCCCCCGGGACACCCTACGAGCAGTACTTC
TRBJ2-3 | - | TRBV29-1 | TRBD1 | CSGDRGSTDTQYF | TGCAGCGGGGACAGGGGGAGCACAGATACGCAGTATTTT
TRBJ2-7 | - | TRBV27 | - | CASSRGGGYEQYF | TGTGCCAGCAGCCGAGGGGGGGGTTACGAGCAGTACTTC
TRBJ1-5 | few | TRBV27 | TRBD1 | CASSPDRDDYSNQPQHF | TGTGCCAGCAGCCCAGACAGGGATGATTATAGCAATCAGCCCCAGCATTTT
TRBJ2-3 | - | TRBV6-2/TRBV6-3 | TRBD1 | CASSYSLTGHTDTQYF | TGTGCCAGCAGTTACTCGCTGACAGGGCACACAGATACGCAGTATTTT
TRBJ1-2 | few | TRBV5-1 | TRBD1 | CASSYQGTGNYGYTF | TGCGCCAGCAGCTACCAGGGGACAGGGAACTATGGCTACACCTTC
TRBJ1-6 | - | TRBV4-1 | - | CASSGRGLSPNSPLHF | TGCGCCAGCAGCGGTCGTGGGCTTTCCCCTAATTCACCCCTCCACTTT
TRBJ2-5 | - | TRBV19 | TRBD1 | CASSILFNRGRETQYF | TGTGCCAGTAGTATACTCTTCAACAGGGGGAGAGAGACCCAGTACTTC
TRBJ1-2 | - | TRBV5-8 | - | CARNPGWNGYTF | TGTGCCAGAAACCCGGGATGGAATGGCTACACCTTC
TRBJ2-2 | - | TRBV7-3 | - | CASSLGGITGELFF | TGTGCCAGCAGCTTAGGGGGGATCACCGGGGAGCTGTTTTTT
TRBJ1-2 | - | TRBV20-1 | - | CSASLGAGYTF | TGCAGTGCTAGCCTGGGGGCGGGCTACACCTTC
TRBJ2-7 | - | TRBV20-1 | - | CSASRGYEQYF | TGCAGTGCTAGTCGAGGTTACGAGCAGTACTTC
TRBJ2-3 | - | TRBV21-1 | - | CASSNGRRTTDTQYF | TGTGCCAGCAGCAACGGGAGGCGGACCACAGATACGCAGTATTTT
TRBJ1-4 | - | TRBV5-1 | - | CASSLEPGTEKLFF | TGCGCCAGCAGCTTGGAACCAGGGACAGAAAAACTGTTTTTT
TRBJ2-3 | - | TRBV7-7 | TRBD1 | CAKPGQGFSDTQYF | TGTGCTAAGCCGGGACAGGGGTTTTCCGATACGCAGTATTTT
TRBJ1-3 | - | TRBV3-1/TRBV3-2 | TRBD1 | CASSHFPGTGGNTIYF | TGTGCCAGCAGCCATTTCCCCGGGACAGGAGGAAACACCATATATTTT
TRBJ1-3 | - | TRBV7-9 | TRBD1 | CASSLATGTSGNTIYF | TGTGCCAGCAGCTTAGCGACAGGGACCTCTGGAAACACCATATATTTT
TRBJ2-4 | once | TRBV6-5 | TRBD1 | CASSADRGGVIQYF | TGTGCCAGCAGCGCCGACAGGGGTGGAGTGATTCAGTACTTC
TRBJ1-1 | - | TRBV5-1 | TRBD1 | CASTGGAGTEAFF | TGCGCCAGTACAGGGGGCGCGGGCACTGAAGCTTTCTTT
TRBJ2-2 | - | TRBV5-8 | TRBD2 | CASSSRGGTTAGELFF | TGTGCCAGCTCGTCCCGGGGGGGCACGACTGCCGGGGAGCTGTTTTTT
TRBJ1-1 | once | TRBV7-9 | - | CASSLFGGSNTEAFF | TGTGCCAGCAGCTTATTCGGCGGATCGAACACTGAAGCTTTCTTT
TRBJ2-5 | - | TRBV5-1 | TRBD1 | CASSLAWTGGSQETQYF | TGCGCCAGCAGCTTGGCCTGGACAGGGGGTTCTCAAGAGACCCAGTACTTC
TRBJ1-3 | - | TRBV9 | - | CASSVATGFSGNTIYF | TGTGCCAGCAGCGTAGCCACCGGTTTCTCTGGAAACACCATATATTTT
TRBJ2-7 | many | TRBV11-2 | - | CASSETYSYEQYF | TGTGCCAGCAGCGAAACATATTCCTACGAGCAGTACTTC
TRBJ2-1 | - | TRBV6-4 | TRBD2 | CASSLRTSGGNEQFF | TGTGCCAGCAGCCTTCGGACTAGCGGGGGCAATGAGCAGTTCTTC